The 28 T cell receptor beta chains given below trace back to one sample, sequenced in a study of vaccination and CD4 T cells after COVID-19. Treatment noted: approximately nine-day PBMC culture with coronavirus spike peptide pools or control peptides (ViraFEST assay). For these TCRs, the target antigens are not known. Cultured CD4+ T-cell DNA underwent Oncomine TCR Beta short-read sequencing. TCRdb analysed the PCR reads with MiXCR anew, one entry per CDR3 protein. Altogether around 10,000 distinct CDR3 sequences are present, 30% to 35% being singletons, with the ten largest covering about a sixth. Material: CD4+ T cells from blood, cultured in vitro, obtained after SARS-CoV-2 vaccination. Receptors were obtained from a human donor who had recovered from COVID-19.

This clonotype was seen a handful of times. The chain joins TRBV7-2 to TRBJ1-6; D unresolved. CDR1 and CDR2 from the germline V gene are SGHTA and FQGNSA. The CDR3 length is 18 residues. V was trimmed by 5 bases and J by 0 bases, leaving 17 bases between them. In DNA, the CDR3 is TGTGCCAGCAGCCTAGAACTCCCCAGGCGCTCCTATAATTCACCCCTCCACTTT. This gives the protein CASSLELPRRSYNSPLHF.

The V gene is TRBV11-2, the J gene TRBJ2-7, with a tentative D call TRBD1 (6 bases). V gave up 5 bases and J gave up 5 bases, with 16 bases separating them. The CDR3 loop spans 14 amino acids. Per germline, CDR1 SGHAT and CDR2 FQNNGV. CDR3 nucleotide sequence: TGTGCCAGCAGCACCTCCCTACAGGGTAACGAGCAGTACTTC. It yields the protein CASSTSLQGNEQYF.

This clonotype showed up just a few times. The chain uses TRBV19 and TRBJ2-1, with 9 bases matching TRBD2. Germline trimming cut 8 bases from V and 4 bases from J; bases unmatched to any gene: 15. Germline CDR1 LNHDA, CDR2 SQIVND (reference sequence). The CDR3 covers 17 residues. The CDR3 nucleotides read TGTGCCAGTGGGAGAACTAGCGGGTCCAGTCTGTACAATGAGCAGTTCTTC. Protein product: CASGRTSGSSLYNEQFF.

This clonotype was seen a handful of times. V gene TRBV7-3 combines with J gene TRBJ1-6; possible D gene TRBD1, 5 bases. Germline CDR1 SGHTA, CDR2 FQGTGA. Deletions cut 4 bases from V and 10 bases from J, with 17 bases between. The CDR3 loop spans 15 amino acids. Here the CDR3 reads CASSYGGAGGSPLHF. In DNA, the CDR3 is TGTGCCAGCAGCTACGGCGGCGCCGGGGGGTCACCCCTCCACTTT. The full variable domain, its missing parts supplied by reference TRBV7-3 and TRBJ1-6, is GAGVSQTPSNKVTEKGKYVELRCDPISGHTALYWYRQSLGQGPEFLIYFQGTGAADDSGLPNDRFFAVRPEGSVSTLKIQRTERGDSAVYLCASSYGGAGGSPLHFGNGTRLTVT.

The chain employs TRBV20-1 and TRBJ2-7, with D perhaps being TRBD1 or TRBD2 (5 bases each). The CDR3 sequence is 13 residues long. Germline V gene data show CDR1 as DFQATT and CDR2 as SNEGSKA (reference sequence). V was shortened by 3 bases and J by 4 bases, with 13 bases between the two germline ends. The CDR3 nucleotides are TGCAGTGCTAGCGGGGCCCGTGTATACGAGCAGTACTTC. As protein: CSASGARVYEQYF.

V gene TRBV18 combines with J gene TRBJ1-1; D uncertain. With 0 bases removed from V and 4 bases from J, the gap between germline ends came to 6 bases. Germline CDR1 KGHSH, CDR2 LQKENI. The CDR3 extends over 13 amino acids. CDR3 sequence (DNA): TGTGCCAGCTCACCACCGACGGGCACTGAAGCTTTCTTT. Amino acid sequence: CASSPPTGTEAFF.

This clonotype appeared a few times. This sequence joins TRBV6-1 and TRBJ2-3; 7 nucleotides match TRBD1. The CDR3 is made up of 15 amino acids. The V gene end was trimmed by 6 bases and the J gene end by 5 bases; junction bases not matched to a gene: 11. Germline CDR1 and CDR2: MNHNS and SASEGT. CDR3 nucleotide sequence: TGTGCCAGCAGGCCCCCCGGGACAGCTAGAGATACGCAGTATTTT. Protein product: CASRPPGTARDTQYF.

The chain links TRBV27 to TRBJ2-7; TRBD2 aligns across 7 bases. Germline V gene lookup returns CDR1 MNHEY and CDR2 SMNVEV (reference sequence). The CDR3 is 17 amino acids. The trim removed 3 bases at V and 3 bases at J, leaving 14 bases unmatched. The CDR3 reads CASSLKRPAGENYEQYF. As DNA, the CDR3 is TGTGCCAGCAGTTTGAAGAGGCCGGCGGGGGAAAACTACGAGCAGTACTTC.

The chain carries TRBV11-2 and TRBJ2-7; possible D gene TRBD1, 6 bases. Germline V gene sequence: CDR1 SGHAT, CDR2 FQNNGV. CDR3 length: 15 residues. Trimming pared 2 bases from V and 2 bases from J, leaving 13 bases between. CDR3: CASSLRWQGPYEQYF. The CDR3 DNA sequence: TGTGCCAGCAGCTTACGCTGGCAGGGGCCCTACGAGCAGTACTTC.

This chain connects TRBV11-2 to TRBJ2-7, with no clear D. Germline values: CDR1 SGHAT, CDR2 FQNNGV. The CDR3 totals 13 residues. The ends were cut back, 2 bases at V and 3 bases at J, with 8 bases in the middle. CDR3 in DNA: TGTGCCAGCAGCTTAAAGCCAAACTACGAGCAGTACTTC. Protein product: CASSLKPNYEQYF.

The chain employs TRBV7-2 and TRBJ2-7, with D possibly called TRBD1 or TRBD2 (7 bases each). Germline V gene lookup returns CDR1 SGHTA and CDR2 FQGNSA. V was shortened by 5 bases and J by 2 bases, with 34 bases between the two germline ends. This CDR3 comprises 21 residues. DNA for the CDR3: TGTGCCAGCAGCATCACCCCGGGGGGCGGCCCCACCCAGGGGGATACCTACGAGCAGTACTTC. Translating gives CASSITPGGGPTQGDTYEQYF.

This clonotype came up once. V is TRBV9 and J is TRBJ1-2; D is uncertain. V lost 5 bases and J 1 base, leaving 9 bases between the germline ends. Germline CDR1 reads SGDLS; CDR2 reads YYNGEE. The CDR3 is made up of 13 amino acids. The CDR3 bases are TGTGCCAGCAGTCAGGATCTTAACTATGGCTACACCTTC. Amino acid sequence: CASSQDLNYGYTF.

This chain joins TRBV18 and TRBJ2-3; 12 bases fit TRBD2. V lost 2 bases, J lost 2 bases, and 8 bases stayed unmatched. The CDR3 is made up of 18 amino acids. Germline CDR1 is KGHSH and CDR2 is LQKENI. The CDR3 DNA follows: TGTGCCAGCTCACCAAGGAGGTCTAGCGGGAGGGTCACAGATACGCAGTATTTT. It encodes CASSPRRSSGRVTDTQYF. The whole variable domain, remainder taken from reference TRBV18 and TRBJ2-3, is NAGVMQNPRHLVRRRGQEARLRCSPMKGHSHVYWYRQLPEEGLKFMVYLQKENIIDESGMPKERFSAEFPKEGPSILRIQQVVRGDSAAYFCASSPRRSSGRVTDTQYFGPGTRLTVL.

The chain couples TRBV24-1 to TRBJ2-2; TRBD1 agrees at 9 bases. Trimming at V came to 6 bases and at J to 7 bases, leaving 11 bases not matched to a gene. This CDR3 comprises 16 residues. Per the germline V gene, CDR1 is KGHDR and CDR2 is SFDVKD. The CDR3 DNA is TGTGCCACCAGTCACCGGGACAGGGCTATAATCGGGGAGCTGTTTTTT. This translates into CATSHRDRAIIGELFF.

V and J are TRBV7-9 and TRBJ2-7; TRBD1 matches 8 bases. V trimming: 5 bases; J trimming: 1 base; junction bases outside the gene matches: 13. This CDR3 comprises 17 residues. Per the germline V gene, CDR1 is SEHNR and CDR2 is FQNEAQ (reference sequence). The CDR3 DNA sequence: TGTGCCAGCAGCCAATTTCTCGGACAGGGTAGATCCTACGAGCAGTACTTC. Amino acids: CASSQFLGQGRSYEQYF.

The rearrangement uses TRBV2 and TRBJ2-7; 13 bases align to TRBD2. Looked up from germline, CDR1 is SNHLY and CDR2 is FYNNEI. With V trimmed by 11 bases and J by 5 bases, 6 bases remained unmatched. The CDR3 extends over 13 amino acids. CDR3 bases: TGTGCCCCCAGGACTAGCGGGAGAAACGAGCAGTACTTC. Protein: CAPRTSGRNEQYF.

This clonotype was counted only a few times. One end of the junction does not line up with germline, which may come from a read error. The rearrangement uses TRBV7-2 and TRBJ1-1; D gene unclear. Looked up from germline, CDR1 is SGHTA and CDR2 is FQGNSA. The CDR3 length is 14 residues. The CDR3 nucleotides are TGTGCCAGCAACTTAGGACTCTCGAACACTGAAGCTTTCTTT. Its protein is CASNLGLSNTEAFF. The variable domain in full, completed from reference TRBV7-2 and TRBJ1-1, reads GAGVSQSPSNKVTEKGKDVELRCDPISGHTALYWYRQSLGQGLEFLIYFQGNSAPDKSGLPSDRFSAERTGGSVSTLTIQRTQQEDSAVYLCASNLGLSNTEAFFGQGTRLTVV.

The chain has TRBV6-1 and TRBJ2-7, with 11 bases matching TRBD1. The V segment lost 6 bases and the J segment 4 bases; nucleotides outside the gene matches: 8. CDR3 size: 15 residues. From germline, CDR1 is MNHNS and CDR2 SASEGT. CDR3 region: CASRSGQGANYEQYF. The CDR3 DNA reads TGTGCCAGCAGATCCGGACAGGGGGCTAATTACGAGCAGTACTTC.

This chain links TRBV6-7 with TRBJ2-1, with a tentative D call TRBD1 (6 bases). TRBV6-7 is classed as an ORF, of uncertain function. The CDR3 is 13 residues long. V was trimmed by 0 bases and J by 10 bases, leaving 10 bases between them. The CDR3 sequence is CASSYSRGREQFF. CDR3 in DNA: TGTGCCAGCAGTTACTCGAGGGGGAGAGAGCAGTTCTTC.

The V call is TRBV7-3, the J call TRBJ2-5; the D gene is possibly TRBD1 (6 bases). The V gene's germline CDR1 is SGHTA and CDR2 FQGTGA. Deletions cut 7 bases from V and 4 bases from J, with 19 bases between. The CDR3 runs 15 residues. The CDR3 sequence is CASKKQGTEGETQYF. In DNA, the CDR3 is TGTGCCAGCAAAAAACAGGGAACCGAGGGAGAGACCCAGTACTTC.

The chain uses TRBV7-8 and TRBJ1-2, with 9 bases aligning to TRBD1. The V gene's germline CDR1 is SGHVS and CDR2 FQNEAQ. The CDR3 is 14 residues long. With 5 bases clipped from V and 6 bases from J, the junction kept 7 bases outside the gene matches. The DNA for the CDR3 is TGTGCCAGCAGCCTCGGGACAGGGTTGAATGGCTACACCTTC. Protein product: CASSLGTGLNGYTF.

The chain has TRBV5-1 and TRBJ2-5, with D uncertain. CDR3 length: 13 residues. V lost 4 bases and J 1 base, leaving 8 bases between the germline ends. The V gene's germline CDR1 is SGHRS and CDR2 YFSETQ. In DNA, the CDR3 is TGCGCCAGCAGCGTCAGTTCCCAAGAGACCCAGTACTTC. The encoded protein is CASSVSSQETQYF.

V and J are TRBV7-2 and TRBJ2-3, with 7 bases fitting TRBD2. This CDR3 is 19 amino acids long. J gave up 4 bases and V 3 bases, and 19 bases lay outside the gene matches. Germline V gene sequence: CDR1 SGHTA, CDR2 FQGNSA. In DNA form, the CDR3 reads TGTGCCAGCAGCTTGACGCCGGGACTATCGGCGGGATTCTCAGATACGCAGTATTTT. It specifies CASSLTPGLSAGFSDTQYF.

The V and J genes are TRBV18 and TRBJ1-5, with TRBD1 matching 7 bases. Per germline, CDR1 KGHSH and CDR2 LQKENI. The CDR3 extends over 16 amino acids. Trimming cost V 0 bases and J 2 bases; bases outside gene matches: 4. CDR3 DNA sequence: TGTGCCAGCTCACCACCTAGGGGGCCGGGCAATCAGCCCCAGCATTTT. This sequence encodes CASSPPRGPGNQPQHF.

CDR3 residues: CASSIDIPGNTIYF. CDR3 bases: TGTGCCAGTAGTATCGACATTCCTGGAAACACCATATATTTT. This rearrangement joins TRBV19 to TRBJ1-3; D is undetermined. The ends were cut back, 3 bases at V and 2 bases at J, with 8 bases in the middle. The CDR3 contains 14 residues. The germline V gene has CDR1 LNHDA and CDR2 SQIVND (reference sequence).

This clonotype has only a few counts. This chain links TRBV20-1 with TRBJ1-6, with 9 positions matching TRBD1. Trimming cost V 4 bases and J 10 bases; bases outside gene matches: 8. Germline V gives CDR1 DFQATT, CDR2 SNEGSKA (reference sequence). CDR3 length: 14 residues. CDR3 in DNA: TGCAGTGCTACTTTAGGGACAGGGTGGTCACCCCTCCACTTT. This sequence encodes CSATLGTGWSPLHF.

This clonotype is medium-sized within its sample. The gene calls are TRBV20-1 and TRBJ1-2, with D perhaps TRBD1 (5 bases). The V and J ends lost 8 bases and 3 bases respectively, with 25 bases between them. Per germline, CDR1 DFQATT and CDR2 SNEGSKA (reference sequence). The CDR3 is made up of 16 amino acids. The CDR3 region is CSPREGSGRGYYGYTF. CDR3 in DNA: TGCAGTCCGCGAGAGGGGTCTGGACGGGGATACTATGGCTACACCTTC.

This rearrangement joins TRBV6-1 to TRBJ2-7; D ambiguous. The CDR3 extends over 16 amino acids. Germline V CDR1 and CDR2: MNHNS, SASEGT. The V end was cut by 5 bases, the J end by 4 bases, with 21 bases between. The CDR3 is CASSSPGPQRPYEQYF. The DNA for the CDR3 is TGTGCCAGCAGTAGCCCCGGGCCCCAACGGCCATACGAGCAGTACTTC.